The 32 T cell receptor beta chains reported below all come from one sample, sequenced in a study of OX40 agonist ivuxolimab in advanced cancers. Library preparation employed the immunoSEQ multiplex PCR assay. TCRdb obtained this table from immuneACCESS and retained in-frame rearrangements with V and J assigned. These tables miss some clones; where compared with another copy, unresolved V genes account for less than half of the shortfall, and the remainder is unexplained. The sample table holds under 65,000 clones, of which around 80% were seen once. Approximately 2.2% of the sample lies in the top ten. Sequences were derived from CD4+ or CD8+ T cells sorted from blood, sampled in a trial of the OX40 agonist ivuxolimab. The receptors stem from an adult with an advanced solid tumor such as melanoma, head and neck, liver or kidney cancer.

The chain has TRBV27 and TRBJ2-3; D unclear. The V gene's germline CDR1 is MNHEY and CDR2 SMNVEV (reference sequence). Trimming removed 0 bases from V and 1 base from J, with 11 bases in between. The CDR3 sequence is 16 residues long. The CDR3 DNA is TGTGCCAGCAGTTTATCCACGGTTTGGGGCACAGATACGCAGTATTTT. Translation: CASSLSTVWGTDTQYF.

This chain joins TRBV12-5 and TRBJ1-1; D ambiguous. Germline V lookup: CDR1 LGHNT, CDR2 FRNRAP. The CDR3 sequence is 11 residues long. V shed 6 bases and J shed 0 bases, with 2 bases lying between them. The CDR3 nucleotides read TGTGCTAGTGGGGTGAACACTGAAGCTTTCTTT. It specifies CASGVNTEAFF.

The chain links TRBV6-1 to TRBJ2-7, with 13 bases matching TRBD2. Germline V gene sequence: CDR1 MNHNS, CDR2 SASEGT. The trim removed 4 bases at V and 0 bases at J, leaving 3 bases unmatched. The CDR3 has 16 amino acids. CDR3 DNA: TGTGCCAGCAGTGGGGGACTAGCGGGGTTCTCCTACGAGCAGTACTTC. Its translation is CASSGGLAGFSYEQYF.

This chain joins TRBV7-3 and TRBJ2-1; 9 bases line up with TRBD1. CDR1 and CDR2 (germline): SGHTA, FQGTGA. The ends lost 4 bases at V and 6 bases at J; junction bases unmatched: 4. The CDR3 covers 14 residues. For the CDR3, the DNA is TGTGCCAGCAGCTCCCGGGACAGGGTCAATGAGCAGTTCTTC. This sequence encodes CASSSRDRVNEQFF.

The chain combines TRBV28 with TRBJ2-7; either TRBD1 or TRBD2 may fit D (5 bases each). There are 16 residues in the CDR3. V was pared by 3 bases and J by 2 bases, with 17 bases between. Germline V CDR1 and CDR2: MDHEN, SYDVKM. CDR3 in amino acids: CASSFWSRGTPYEQYF. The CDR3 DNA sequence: TGTGCCAGCAGTTTTTGGTCCCGGGGCACCCCCTACGAGCAGTACTTC. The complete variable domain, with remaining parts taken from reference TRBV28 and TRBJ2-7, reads DVKVTQSSRYLVKRTGEKVFLECVQDMDHENMFWYRQDPGLGLRLIYFSYDVKMKEKGDIPEGYSVSREKKERFSLILESASTNQTSMYLCASSFWSRGTPYEQYFGPGTRLTVT.

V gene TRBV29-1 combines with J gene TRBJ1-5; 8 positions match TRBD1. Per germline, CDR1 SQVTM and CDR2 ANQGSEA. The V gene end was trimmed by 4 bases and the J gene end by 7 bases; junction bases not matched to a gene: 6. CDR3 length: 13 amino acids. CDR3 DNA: TGCAGCGTTGGGACAGGGTTGGGGCAGCCCCAGCATTTT. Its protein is CSVGTGLGQPQHF.

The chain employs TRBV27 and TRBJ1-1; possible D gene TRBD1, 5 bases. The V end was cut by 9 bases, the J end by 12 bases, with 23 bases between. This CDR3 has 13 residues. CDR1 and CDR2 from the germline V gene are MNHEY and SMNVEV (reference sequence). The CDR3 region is CASSSRGNRLTFF. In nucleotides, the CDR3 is TGTGCCAGTTCTTCTCGGGGCAACAGGTTGACTTTCTTT.

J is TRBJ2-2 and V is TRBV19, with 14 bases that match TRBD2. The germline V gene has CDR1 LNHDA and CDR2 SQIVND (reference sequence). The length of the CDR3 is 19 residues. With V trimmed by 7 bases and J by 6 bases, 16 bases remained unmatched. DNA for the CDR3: TGTGCCAGTACTCGGGGACAGGGAACGACTAGCGGGAGGGCCGGGGAGCTGTTTTTT. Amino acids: CASTRGQGTTSGRAGELFF.

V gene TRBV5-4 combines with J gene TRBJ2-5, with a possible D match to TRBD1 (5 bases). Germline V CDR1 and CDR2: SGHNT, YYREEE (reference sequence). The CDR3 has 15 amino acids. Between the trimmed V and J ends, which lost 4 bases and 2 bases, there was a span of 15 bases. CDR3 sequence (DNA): TGTGCCAGCAGCCCCACAGGCGAGCCTCAAGAGACCCAGTACTTC. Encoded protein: CASSPTGEPQETQYF.

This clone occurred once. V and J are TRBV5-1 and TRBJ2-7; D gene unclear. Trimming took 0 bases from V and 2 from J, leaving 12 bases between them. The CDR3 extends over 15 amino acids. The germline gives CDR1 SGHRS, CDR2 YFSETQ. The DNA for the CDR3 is TGCGCCAGCAGCTTGGGGTTTTCCCGGGCCTACGAGCAGTACTTC. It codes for CASSLGFSRAYEQYF.

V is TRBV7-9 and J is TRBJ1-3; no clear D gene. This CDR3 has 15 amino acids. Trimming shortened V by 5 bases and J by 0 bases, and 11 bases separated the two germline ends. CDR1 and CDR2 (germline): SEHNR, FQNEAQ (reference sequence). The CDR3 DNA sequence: TGTGCCAGCAGCCCAGGACGGTCCTCTGGAAACACCATATATTTT. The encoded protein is CASSPGRSSGNTIYF. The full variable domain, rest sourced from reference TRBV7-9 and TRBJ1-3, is DTGVSQNPRHKITKRGQNVTFRCDPISEHNRLYWYRQTLGQGPEFLTYFQNEAQLEKSRLLSDRFSAERPKGSFSTLEIQRTEQGDSAMYLCASSPGRSSGNTIYFGEGSWLTVV.

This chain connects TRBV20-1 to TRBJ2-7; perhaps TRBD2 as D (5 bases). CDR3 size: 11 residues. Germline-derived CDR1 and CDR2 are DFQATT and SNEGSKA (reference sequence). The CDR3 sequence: CSPSPSGEQYF. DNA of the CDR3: TGCAGCCCTAGCCCTTCGGGGGAGCAGTACTTC.

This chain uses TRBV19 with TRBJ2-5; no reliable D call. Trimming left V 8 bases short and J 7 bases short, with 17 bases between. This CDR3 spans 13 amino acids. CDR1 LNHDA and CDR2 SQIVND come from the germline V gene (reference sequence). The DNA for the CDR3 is TGTGCCAGTGGGGAAGGGCGAGGCACGACCCAGTACTTC. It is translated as CASGEGRGTTQYF.

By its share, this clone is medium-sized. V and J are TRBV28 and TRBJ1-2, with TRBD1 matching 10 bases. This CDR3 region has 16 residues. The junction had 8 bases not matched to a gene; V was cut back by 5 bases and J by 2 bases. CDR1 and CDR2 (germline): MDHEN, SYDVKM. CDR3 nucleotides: TGTGCCAGCAGTGTAGCCGGGACAGGGGAGAACTATGGCTACACCTTC. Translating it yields CASSVAGTGENYGYTF.

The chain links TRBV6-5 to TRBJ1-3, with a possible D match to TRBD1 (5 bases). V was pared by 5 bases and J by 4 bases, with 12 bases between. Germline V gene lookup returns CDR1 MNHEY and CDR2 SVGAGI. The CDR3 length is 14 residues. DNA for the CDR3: TGTGCCAGCAGTCCTGGGACGGCGGGAAACACCATATATTTT. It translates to CASSPGTAGNTIYF.

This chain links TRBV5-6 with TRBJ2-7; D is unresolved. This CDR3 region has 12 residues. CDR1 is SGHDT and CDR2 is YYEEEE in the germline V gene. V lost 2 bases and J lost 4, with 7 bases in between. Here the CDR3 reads CASSLRNYEQYF. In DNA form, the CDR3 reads TGTGCCAGCAGCTTAAGGAATTACGAGCAGTACTTC.

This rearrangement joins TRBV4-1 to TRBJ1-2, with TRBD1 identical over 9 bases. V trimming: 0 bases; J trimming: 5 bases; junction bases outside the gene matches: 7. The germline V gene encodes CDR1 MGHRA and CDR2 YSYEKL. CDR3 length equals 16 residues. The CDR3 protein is CASSQDSNRGHYGYTF. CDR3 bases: TGCGCCAGCAGCCAAGATTCTAACAGGGGGCATTATGGCTACACCTTC.

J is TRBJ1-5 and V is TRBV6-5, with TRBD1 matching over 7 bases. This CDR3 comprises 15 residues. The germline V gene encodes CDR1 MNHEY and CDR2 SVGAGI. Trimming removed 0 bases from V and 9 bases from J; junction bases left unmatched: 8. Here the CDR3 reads CASSYSRQGETPQHF. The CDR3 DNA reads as TGTGCCAGCAGTTACTCAAGGCAGGGGGAGACGCCCCAGCATTTT.

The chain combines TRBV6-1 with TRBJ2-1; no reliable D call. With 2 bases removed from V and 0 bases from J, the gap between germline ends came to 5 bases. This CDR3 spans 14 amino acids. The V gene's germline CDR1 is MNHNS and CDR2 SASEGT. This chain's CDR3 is CASSERDSYNEQFF. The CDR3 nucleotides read TGTGCCAGCAGTGAAAGGGACTCCTACAATGAGCAGTTCTTC.

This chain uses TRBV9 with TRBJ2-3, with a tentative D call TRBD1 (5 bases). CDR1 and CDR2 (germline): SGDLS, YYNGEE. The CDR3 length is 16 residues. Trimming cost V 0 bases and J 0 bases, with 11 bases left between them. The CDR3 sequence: CASSVAGRQSTDTQYF. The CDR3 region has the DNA TGTGCCAGCAGCGTAGCTGGCAGACAGAGCACAGATACGCAGTATTTT.

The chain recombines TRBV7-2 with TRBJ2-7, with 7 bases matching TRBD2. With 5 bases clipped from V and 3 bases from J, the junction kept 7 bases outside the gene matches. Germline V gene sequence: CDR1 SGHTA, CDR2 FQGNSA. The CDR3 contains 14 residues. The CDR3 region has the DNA TGTGCCAGCAGCCAAGCCGGGACTAACTACGAGCAGTACTTC. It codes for CASSQAGTNYEQYF. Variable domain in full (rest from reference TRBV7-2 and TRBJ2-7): GAGVSQSPSNKVTEKGKDVELRCDPISGHTALYWYRQSLGQGLEFLIYFQGNSAPDKSGLPSDRFSAERTGGSVSTLTIQRTQQEDSAVYLCASSQAGTNYEQYFGPGTRLTVT.

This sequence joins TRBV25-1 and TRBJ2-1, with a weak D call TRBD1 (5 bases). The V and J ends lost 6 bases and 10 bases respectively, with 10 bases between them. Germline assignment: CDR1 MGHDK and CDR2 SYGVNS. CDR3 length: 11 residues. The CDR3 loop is CASRQVFEQFF. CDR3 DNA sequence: TGTGCCAGCAGACAGGTTTTCGAGCAGTTCTTC.

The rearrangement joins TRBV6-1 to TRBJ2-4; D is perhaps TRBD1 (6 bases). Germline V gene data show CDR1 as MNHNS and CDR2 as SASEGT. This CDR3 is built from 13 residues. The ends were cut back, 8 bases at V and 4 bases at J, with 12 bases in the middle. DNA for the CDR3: TGTGCCAGCCGTAGGGACAATAAAAACATTCAGTACTTC. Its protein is CASRRDNKNIQYF.

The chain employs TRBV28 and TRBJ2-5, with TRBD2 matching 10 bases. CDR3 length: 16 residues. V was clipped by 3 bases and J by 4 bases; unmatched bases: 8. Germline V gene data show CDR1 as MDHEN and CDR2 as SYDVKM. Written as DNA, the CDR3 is TGTGCCAGCAGTTTTGGGACTAGCGCGGGACGAGAGACCCAGTACTTC. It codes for CASSFGTSAGRETQYF.

CDR3 sequence reads: CASSQGRGSGYTF. The CDR3 bases are TGTGCCAGCAGCCAAGGCAGGGGATCTGGCTACACCTTC. The chain joins TRBV16 to TRBJ1-2; the D gene is possibly TRBD1 (6 bases). CDR1 and CDR2 from the germline V gene are KGHSY and FQNENV. Between the trimmed V and J ends, which lost 2 bases and 7 bases, there was a span of 11 bases. The CDR3 is 13 amino acids.

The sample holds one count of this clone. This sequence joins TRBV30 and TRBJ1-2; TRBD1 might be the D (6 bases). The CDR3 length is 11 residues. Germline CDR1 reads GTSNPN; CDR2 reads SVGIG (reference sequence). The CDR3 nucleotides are TGTGCTCTAGGGGGGGGCTATGGCTACACCTTC. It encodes CALGGGYGYTF.

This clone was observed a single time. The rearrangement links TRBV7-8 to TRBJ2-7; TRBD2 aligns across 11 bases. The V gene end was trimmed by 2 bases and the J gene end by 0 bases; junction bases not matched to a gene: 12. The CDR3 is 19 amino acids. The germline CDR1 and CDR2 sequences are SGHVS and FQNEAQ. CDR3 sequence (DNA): TGTGCCAGCAGCTTAAGGGGGCTAGCGGGAGGTCTCCCCTCCTACGAGCAGTACTTC. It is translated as CASSLRGLAGGLPSYEQYF.

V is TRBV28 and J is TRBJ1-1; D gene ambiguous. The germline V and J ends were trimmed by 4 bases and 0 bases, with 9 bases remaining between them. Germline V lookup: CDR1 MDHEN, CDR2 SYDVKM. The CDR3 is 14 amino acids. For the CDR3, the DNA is TGTGCCAGCAGTTCTTGGACTGTGAACACTGAAGCTTTCTTT. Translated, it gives CASSSWTVNTEAFF.

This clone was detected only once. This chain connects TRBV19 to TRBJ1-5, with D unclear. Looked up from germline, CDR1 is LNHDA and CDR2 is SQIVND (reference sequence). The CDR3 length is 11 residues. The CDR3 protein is CCLGIPQPQHF. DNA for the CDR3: TGTTGTCTGGGAATCCCTCAGCCCCAGCATTTT.

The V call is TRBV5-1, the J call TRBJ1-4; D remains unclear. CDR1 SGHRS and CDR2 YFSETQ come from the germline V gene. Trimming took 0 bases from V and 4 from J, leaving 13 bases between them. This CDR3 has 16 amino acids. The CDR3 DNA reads TGCGCCAGCAGCTTGGAAGCAGGTGTGGGTAATGAAAAACTGTTTTTT. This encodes CASSLEAGVGNEKLFF.

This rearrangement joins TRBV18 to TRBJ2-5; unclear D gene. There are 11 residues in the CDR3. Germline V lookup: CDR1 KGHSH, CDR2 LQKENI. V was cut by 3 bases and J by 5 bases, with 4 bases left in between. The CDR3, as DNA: TGTGCCAGCTCACCCTCCGAGACCCAGTACTTC. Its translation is CASSPSETQYF.

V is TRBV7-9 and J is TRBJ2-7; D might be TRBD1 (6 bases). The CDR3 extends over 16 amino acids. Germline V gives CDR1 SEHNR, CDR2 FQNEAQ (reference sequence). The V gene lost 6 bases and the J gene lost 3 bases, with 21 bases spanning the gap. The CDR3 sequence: CASRPRLGQRHYEQYF. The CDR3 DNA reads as TGTGCCAGCAGGCCCCGGCTTGGACAGAGACACTACGAGCAGTACTTC.